Below, 5 T cell receptor beta chains from the same sample are listed, as sequenced in a study of lymphopenia after photon versus proton radiotherapy (dated by TCRdb to 2018 to 2020). The library was built by means of the immunoSEQ multiplex PCR assay. TCRdb's version of the immuneACCESS table is confined to in-frame rearrangements and falls short of the full clone set. An unresolved V gene accounts for under half of the shortfall where checked; the remainder is of unknown origin. The sample contains about 12,000 clones, roughly 90% of them found a single time. Approximately 3% of the sample is taken by the ten largest. The input for sequencing was peripheral blood, taken from a patient treated with proton-based radiotherapy. Receptor source: a man aged 55 to 70 with pancreatic cancer.

The chain employs TRBV2 and TRBJ2-3; the match to TRBD2 covers 7 bases. CDR3 length equals 15 residues. Trimming removed 1 base from V and 0 bases from J; junction bases left unmatched: 1. CDR1 and CDR2 from the germline V gene are SNHLY and FYNNEI. The CDR3 sequence is CASSEGLASTDTQYF. In DNA form, the CDR3 reads TGTGCCAGCAGTGAAGGACTAGCCAGCACAGATACGCAGTATTTT.

CDR3 protein: CASSPPPTGGSRDIQYF. The CDR3, as DNA: TGTGCCAGCAGCCCACCACCGACAGGGGGGTCCCGGGACATTCAGTACTTC. The V and J genes are TRBV9 and TRBJ2-4; 9 nucleotides agree with TRBD1. This CDR3 comprises 17 residues. The V gene's germline CDR1 is SGDLS and CDR2 YYNGEE. The ends lost 4 bases at V and 8 bases at J; junction bases unmatched: 16.

CDR3 residues: CASSINRGLNTEAFF. CDR3 DNA sequence: TGTGCCAGCAGTATAAACAGGGGGTTGAACACTGAAGCTTTCTTT. This sequence joins TRBV28 and TRBJ1-1; 8 bases line up with TRBD1. Germline V lookup: CDR1 MDHEN, CDR2 SYDVKM. The CDR3 runs 15 residues. The ends lost 5 bases at V and 0 bases at J; junction bases unmatched: 5.

This clone was detected only a few times. The V call is TRBV4-2, the J call TRBJ1-5; tentatively, D is TRBD1 (5 bases). Germline V gives CDR1 LGHNA, CDR2 YNFKEQ. Trimming took 8 bases from V and 3 from J, leaving 11 bases between them. The CDR3 consists of 13 residues. CDR3 residues: CASRQNINQPQHF. The DNA for the CDR3 is TGTGCCAGCCGACAGAACATCAATCAGCCCCAGCATTTT.

The chain links TRBV11-3 to TRBJ2-7; D is perhaps TRBD2 (5 bases). CDR1 and CDR2 from the germline V gene are SGHNT and YENEEA. CDR3 length: 11 residues. V lost 5 bases, J lost 7 bases, and 9 bases lay in between. CDR3 sequence reads: CASSRGREQYF. In DNA form, the CDR3 reads TGTGCCAGCAGCCGCGGGCGGGAGCAGTACTTC.